What follows are 12 T cell receptor beta chains derived from one specimen sequenced in a study of T cell repertoires in cytomegalovirus infection. TCRdb independently ran MiXCR on the reads; one entry per CDR3 protein. The data contain a few hundred thousand distinct CDR3 sequences, approximately 14% of them singletons. The sequenced material came from PBMCs. The receptors were gathered from a human donor in good health (CMV status not recorded). Some clones in this sample may be carry-over from other donors' samples.

This clonotype was seen many times. This sequence joins TRBV6-5 and TRBJ1-2; D is uncertain. The length of the CDR3 is 17 residues. The V end lost 4 bases, the J end lost 0 bases, and 18 bases lay between the germline ends. Germline loops: CDR1 MNHEY, CDR2 SVGAGI. CDR3 sequence (DNA): TGTGCCAGCAGTTTCAATGCGCCGGGAAAAACTAACTATGGCTACACCTTC. This translates into CASSFNAPGKTNYGYTF.

The chain is built from TRBV3-1 and TRBJ2-3; D gene uncertain. Germline assignment: CDR1 LGHDT and CDR2 YNNKEL (reference sequence). The germline V and J ends were trimmed by 1 base and 6 bases, with 11 bases remaining between them. The CDR3 covers 14 residues. The CDR3 region is CASSQAVGFDTQYF. The CDR3 bases are TGTGCCAGCAGCCAAGCAGTGGGGTTCGATACGCAGTATTTT.

In this sample, this clonotype turned up many times. V usage is TRBV6-2 or TRBV6-3 and J usage is TRBJ2-5; 9 nucleotides line up with TRBD2. The junction had 6 bases not matched to a gene; V was cut back by 2 bases and J by 5 bases. The germline V gene has CDR1 MNHEY and CDR2 SVGEGT. The CDR3 length is 15 residues. The CDR3 protein is CASSYQTSGRETQYF. The CDR3 DNA sequence: TGTGCCAGCAGTTACCAAACTAGCGGGCGGGAGACCCAGTACTTC.

There are many counts of this clonotype. The chain has TRBV7-3 and TRBJ2-1; D uncertain. The CDR3 has 13 residues. CDR1 and CDR2 from the germline V gene are SGHTA and FQGTGA. The V and J ends lost 2 bases and 9 bases respectively, with 11 bases between them. CDR3 sequence reads: CASSLSGVGEQFF. CDR3 sequence (DNA): TGTGCCAGCAGCTTATCTGGAGTTGGTGAGCAGTTCTTC.

This clonotype has at least ten counts. The chain joins TRBV20-1 to TRBJ1-5; TRBD1 might be the D (5 bases). Trimming took 4 bases from V and 0 from J, leaving 19 bases between them. The CDR3 extends over 17 amino acids. Germline CDR1 DFQATT, CDR2 SNEGSKA (reference sequence). The DNA of the CDR3 is TGCAGTGCTACAGACGGGGGAGGGACGTATAGCAATCAGCCCCAGCATTTT. It is translated as CSATDGGGTYSNQPQHF.

V gene TRBV7-9 combines with J gene TRBJ1-2; weak D call: TRBD1 (5 bases). V was shortened by 3 bases and J by 4 bases, with 18 bases between the two germline ends. Germline values: CDR1 SEHNR, CDR2 FQNEAQ (reference sequence). This CDR3 has 16 amino acids. CDR3 loop: CASSFVGTQAGYGYTF. The CDR3 DNA reads TGTGCCAGCAGCTTTGTCGGGACCCAAGCTGGCTATGGCTACACCTTC.

This clonotype has only a few counts. Being one base from a much bigger clone, this may be a read error. V and J are TRBV7-2 and TRBJ2-2, with D uncertain. The CDR3 has 13 residues. The germline CDR1 and CDR2 sequences are SGHTA and FQGNSA. Trimming cost V 2 bases and J 6 bases, with 7 bases left between them. The CDR3: CASSLSGPGELFF. The CDR3 region has the DNA TGTGCCAGCAGCTTAAGTGGGCCCGGGGAGCTGTTTTTT.

This clonotype was recorded a few times. The rearrangement uses TRBV6-2 or TRBV6-3 and TRBJ1-5, with 11 bases matching TRBD1. Losses at the gene ends were 2 bases for V and 6 bases for J; bases not matched to a gene: 9. Germline CDR1 and CDR2: MNHEY and SVGEGT. The CDR3 is 17 residues long. CDR3 protein: CASSYRRGQGVGQPQHF. As DNA, the CDR3 is TGTGCCAGCAGTTACCGTAGGGGACAGGGGGTCGGTCAGCCCCAGCATTTT.

This clonotype was seen ten or more times. J is TRBJ1-5 and V is TRBV7-3; D unresolved. The CDR3 loop spans 18 amino acids. Trimming shortened V by 2 bases and J by 4 bases, and 21 bases separated the two germline ends. From germline, CDR1 is SGHTA and CDR2 FQGTGA. The CDR3 region has the DNA TGTGCCAGCAGCTTAGGATACGAGAGGAAAAGTAAAAATCAGCCCCAGCATTTT. The encoded protein is CASSLGYERKSKNQPQHF.

The chain joins TRBV7-3 to TRBJ1-6, with D possibly TRBD1 on 6 matching bases. Germline CDR1 SGHTA, CDR2 FQGTGA. The CDR3 has 15 residues. The germline V and J ends were trimmed by 5 bases and 7 bases, with 15 bases remaining between them. The chain's CDR3 is CASSPSQGSNSPLHF. CDR3 coding DNA: TGTGCCAGCAGCCCGTCACAGGGATCCAATTCACCCCTCCACTTT.

This clonotype was detected many times. This chain connects TRBV20-1 to TRBJ1-1; D not resolved. With 6 bases removed from V and 4 bases from J, the gap between germline ends came to 15 bases. Germline values: CDR1 DFQATT, CDR2 SNEGSKA (reference sequence). The CDR3 has 13 amino acids. The CDR3: CSAPNGGSTEAFF. CDR3 coding DNA: TGCAGTGCCCCCAACGGCGGGAGCACTGAAGCTTTCTTT.

The chain has TRBV20-1 and TRBJ2-7; weak D call: TRBD2 (6 bases). This CDR3 has 13 residues. Germline CDR1 and CDR2: DFQATT and SNEGSKA (reference sequence). V gave up 6 bases and J gave up 7 bases, with 19 bases separating them. This chain's CDR3 is CSAEKTMGREQYF. CDR3 sequence (DNA): TGCAGTGCCGAAAAAACTATGGGGAGGGAGCAGTACTTC.